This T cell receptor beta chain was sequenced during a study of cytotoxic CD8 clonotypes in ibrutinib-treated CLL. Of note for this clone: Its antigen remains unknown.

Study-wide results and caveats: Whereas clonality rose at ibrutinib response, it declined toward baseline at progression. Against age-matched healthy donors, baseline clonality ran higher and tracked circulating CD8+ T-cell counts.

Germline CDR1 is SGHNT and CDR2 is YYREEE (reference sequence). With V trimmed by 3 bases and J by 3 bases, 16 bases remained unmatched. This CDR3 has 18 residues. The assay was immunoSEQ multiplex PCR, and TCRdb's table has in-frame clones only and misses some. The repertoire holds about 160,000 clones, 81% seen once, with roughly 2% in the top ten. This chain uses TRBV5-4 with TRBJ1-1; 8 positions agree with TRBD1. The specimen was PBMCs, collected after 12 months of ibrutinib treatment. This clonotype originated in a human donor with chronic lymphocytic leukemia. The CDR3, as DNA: TGTGCCAGCAGCTCCACAGGACAGGGTGTCCCCCACGACACTGAAGCTTTCTTT. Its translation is CASSSTGQGVPHDTEAFF.